What follows describes a single T cell receptor (beta chain). Trimming removed 5 bases from V and 0 bases from J; junction bases left unmatched: 3. Germline CDR1 is SGHNT and CDR2 is YENEEA. The CDR3 length is 15 residues. These data belong to a study of blood T cell repertoires in COVID-19. Study in general: T cells, B-cell-depleted T cells, or PBMCs supplied cDNA or gDNA.

Original analysis: Nucleated cell counts were estimated from reference gene primer amplification. Measured with immunoSEQ multiplex PCR; TCRdb has only the in-frame clones, and not every one. For V, J and clone size, that table is used; D and trimming come from the DNA. The sample yields more than 120,000 clones, over 75% seen once. This receptor was taken from a man aged 45-60 years in a cohort exposed to, infected with or recovered from COVID-19 (not recorded which). Material for sequencing was PBMCs or T cells enriched from blood (not recorded which). The gene calls are TRBV11-3 and TRBJ2-3; 9 bases match TRBD2. The CDR3 DNA sequence: TGTGCCAGCAGCCCTAGCGGGACCAGCACAGATACGCAGTATTTT. It yields the protein CASSPSGTSTDTQYF.